The T cell receptor (beta chain) described here comes from a study of blood T cell repertoires in COVID-19 (dated by TCRdb to about 2020). Regarding the study in general: For ImmuneRACE Cohort 3, a participant was defined as recovered based on two consecutive negative NP/OP PCR tests, clearance by a healthcare professional, or resolution of symptoms. Samples covering the acute and convalescent phases of COVID-19 were provided by collaborators in the United States, Italy and Spain. The material from the prospective study consisted of cDNA or gDNA derived from T cells, B-cell-depleted T cells, or PBMCs. The dataset comprised deeply sampled blood TCRbeta repertoires from subjects exposed to, actively infected with, or recovered from COVID-19. The repertoires were released in a freely available public database intended as a resource for research on the immune response to SARS-CoV-2. The samples were drawn from the first 160 participants of the ongoing ImmuneRACE study and from about 1,200 subjects provided by 6 global collaborators. A de-identified subject ID, COVID-19 status, age in years and sex were almost always included in the sample metadata. Where available, HLA class I and class II types were taken from metadata supplied by the sample provider and were not determined by assay-based typing. Broader findings and caveats from the paper: How much clinical and demographic metadata was included differed by source and by participant, and the metadata was provided uncurated.

With regard to this clone: Its antigen remains undetermined. No base quality values were provided; no much bigger clone lies one nucleotide off.

The immunoSEQ Assay, a bias-controlled multiplex PCR, was used to amplify TCRbeta CDR3 regions from genomic DNA. Per the authors' processing: The number of nucleated cells in each sample was estimated from the amplification of reference gene primers within the assay. To quantify the absolute abundance of each unique TCRbeta CDR3 rearrangement, sequence reads were collapsed and filtered. For each sample, productive Simpson clonality was calculated as the square root of Simpson's diversity index over productive rearrangements. The clones in this table, taken by TCRdb from immuneACCESS, are in-frame only. Not every clone is retained; where verified, under half of the shortfall comes from an unresolved V gene, and the cause of the rest is unknown. V and J calls plus clone size are reproduced from that table; the DNA served to infer D and trimming. This sample has some 330,000 clones in its table, and approximately 87% of those were observed once. The ten biggest clones cover roughly 2% of the sample.

V is pared back by 2 bases and J by 6 bases, with 14 bases lying between the germline termini. Measured from the cysteine to the phenylalanine, the CDR3 is 15 residues long. The entry retains the CDR3 DNA only, 45 bases that are in frame from base 1. The germline V gene encodes CDR1 MNHNS and CDR2 SASEGT. Participants in the prospective study were aged about 18 to 100 years, lived in 20 to 30 United States geographic areas, and enrolled through a virtual design. To assign participants to cohorts, the prospective study relied on clinical history that participants themselves reported in a screening survey and a study questionnaire. In the prospective study, mobile phlebotomists collected whole blood, serum and a nasopharyngeal or oropharyngeal swab from each participant. Participants in the prospective study had the option to provide additional blood draws and questionnaires over an approximately 2-month period. Prospective study blood samples were shipped either frozen or at room temperature before DNA extraction.

The V gene is TRBV6-1 and the J gene is TRBJ1-5, and the D gene may be TRBD1, 6 bases matching. This receptor was identified in a middle-aged man in a cohort exposed to, infected with or recovered from COVID-19 (not recorded which). Sequenced sample: PBMCs or T cells enriched from blood (not recorded which). The CDR3 amino acid sequence is: CASSESTGLGQPQHF. The bases read TGTGCCAGCAGTGAATCAACAGGGTTGGGTCAGCCCCAGCATTTT.